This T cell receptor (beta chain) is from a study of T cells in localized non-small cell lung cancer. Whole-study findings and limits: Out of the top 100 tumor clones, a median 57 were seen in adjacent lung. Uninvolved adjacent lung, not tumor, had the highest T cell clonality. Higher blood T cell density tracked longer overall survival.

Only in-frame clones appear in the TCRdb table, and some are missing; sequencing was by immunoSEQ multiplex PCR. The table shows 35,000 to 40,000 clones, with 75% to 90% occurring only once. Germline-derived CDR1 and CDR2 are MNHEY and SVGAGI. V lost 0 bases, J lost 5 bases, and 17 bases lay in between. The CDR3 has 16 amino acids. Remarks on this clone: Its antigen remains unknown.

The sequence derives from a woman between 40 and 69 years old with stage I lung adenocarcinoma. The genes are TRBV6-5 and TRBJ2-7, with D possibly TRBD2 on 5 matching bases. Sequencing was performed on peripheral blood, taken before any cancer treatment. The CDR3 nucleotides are TGTGCCAGCAGTTACTCGAGAGGGTCGGCGAGCGACGAGCAGTACTTC. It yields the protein CASSYSRGSASDEQYF.